A single sample is the source of the 6 T cell receptor beta chains below, sequenced in a study of shared clonotypes between healthy human individuals. Sequencing used immunoSEQ multiplex PCR; TCRdb keeps in-frame clones, though not all of them. Counted here are some 1,100,000 clones, 75% to 85% occurring once; the ten biggest clones make up more than 0.5%. Sample: memory CD4+ T cells from PBMCs. Subset denoted: CD45RA-negative fraction. All receptors derive from a man between 18 and 35 years old in good health. Some clones in this sample may be carry-over from other donors' samples.

Turning to this clone: A read error may be the cause here, since a much bigger clone is one base away. The rearrangement links TRBV28 to TRBJ2-7, with TRBD1 as a possible D gene (5 bases). CDR3 length: 13 residues. Germline-derived CDR1 and CDR2 are MDHEN and SYDVKM. The CDR3 DNA reads as TGTGCCGGCAGTTTTGCAGGGTACGGCGAGCAGTACTTC. Its translation is CAGSFAGYGEQYF. Complete variable domain (other parts from reference TRBV28 and TRBJ2-7): DVKVTQSSRYLVKRTGEKVFLECVQDMDHENMFWYRQDPGLGLRLIYFSYDVKMKEKGDIPEGYSVSREKKERFSLILESASTNQTSMYLCAGSFAGYGEQYFGPGTRLTVT.

The genes are TRBV11-2 and TRBJ2-3; D is unclear. The germline V gene encodes CDR1 SGHAT and CDR2 FQNNGV. V was clipped by 1 base and J by 6 bases, with 8 bases between them. CDR3 length equals 13 residues. CDR3 nucleotides: TGTGCCAGCAGCTTAGTGTTCTTGGATACGCAGTATTTT. Residues: CASSLVFLDTQYF.

This sequence joins TRBV7-2 and TRBJ1-3; TRBD1 agrees at 8 bases. CDR3 length: 15 residues. V shed 4 bases, J shed 3 bases, and the junction held 5 bases outside the gene matches. Looked up from germline, CDR1 is SGHTA and CDR2 is FQGNSA. The CDR3 spells CASSWRQGHGNTIYF. In DNA, the CDR3 is TGTGCCAGCAGCTGGAGACAGGGGCATGGAAACACCATATATTTT. The whole variable domain, filled in from reference TRBV7-2 and TRBJ1-3, reads GAGVSQSPSNKVTEKGKDVELRCDPISGHTALYWYRQSLGQGLEFLIYFQGNSAPDKSGLPSDRFSAERTGGSVSTLTIQRTQQEDSAVYLCASSWRQGHGNTIYFGEGSWLTVV.

The chain recombines TRBV28 with TRBJ1-2; D is uncertain. Germline CDR1 and CDR2: MDHEN and SYDVKM. Trimming removed 2 bases at V and 2 bases at J, with 9 bases between. The CDR3 sequence is 14 residues long. CDR3 region: CASSLGGHNYGYTF. CDR3 in DNA: TGTGCCAGCAGTTTAGGTGGTCACAACTATGGCTACACCTTC.

This clone has at least ten counts. The V and J genes are TRBV11-2 and TRBJ2-7; a weak D match, TRBD2 (6 bases). CDR1 SGHAT and CDR2 FQNNGV come from the germline V gene. Trimming removed 1 base at V and 7 bases at J, with 8 bases between. The CDR3 runs 12 residues. CDR3 protein: CASSLVGREQYF. The DNA of the CDR3 is TGTGCCAGCAGCTTAGTAGGGAGGGAGCAGTACTTC.

The V gene is TRBV7-3, the J gene TRBJ1-1; possible D gene TRBD1, 5 bases. The CDR3 consists of 13 residues. Germline values: CDR1 SGHTA, CDR2 FQGTGA. V lost 0 bases and J 4 bases, leaving 6 bases between the germline ends. The CDR3 spells CASSLTTGTEAFF. The CDR3 bases are TGTGCCAGCAGCTTAACCACAGGCACTGAAGCTTTCTTT.